This entry is about one T cell receptor (beta chain). The antigen remains undetermined. Each sample yielded at least 6 million isolated PBMCs. The source of the sample is a study of blood T cells in healthy people across ages. CDR1 and CDR2 (germline): MGHDK, SYGVNS. Trimming took off 6 bases at V and 3 bases at J, with 15 bases between the two ends. The CDR3 extends over 16 amino acids. Study-wide results and limits: Both naive CD4+ cell counts and diversity were greater in long-lived donors than in aged donors. Diversity figures derived from one million T cells were judged to underestimate the true value.

For the second PCR, which ran for about 6 to 11 cycles, a sample-barcoded 5' primer and a J-beta primer mix were used. The template-switch adaptor was a 5' adaptor with 12 random nucleotides. It tagged each cDNA molecule. One entry per CDR3 protein, called by TCRdb with MiXCR from the 5' RACE reads. The table records 1.8 million or so distinct CDR3 sequences, about two fifths of them present only once. Material: blood. The rearrangement links TRBV25-1 to TRBJ1-6; D possibly corresponds to TRBD1 (6 bases). The source of this sequence is a human donor in good health. The CDR3 bases are TGTGCCAGCAGAAGGACCGGACAGAACTATAATTCACCCCTCCACTTT. It encodes CASRRTGQNYNSPLHF.